A single TCR beta chain is shown here with its context. Trimming cost V 5 bases and J 3 bases, with 10 bases left between them. Germline V gene sequence: CDR1 MNHEY, CDR2 SMNVEV (reference sequence). CDR3 length: 13 amino acids. The data are from a study of shared clonotypes between healthy human individuals. This table comes from immunoSEQ multiplex PCR, and its TCRdb copy is limited to in-frame clones, with some not included. Seen here are about 2 million clones, over 85% observed once, and the top ten hold 1.1%. CD45RO-negative, CCR7-selected cells formed the naive CD8 fraction, which excluded terminally differentiated effector memory CD45RA+ cells.

The sample comprised naive CD8+ T cells sorted from blood. This chain connects TRBV27 to TRBJ1-1; D not certain. The receptor was derived from a man between 18 and 35 years old in good health. CDR3 in DNA: TGTGCCAGCAGTCCGGGATGGCACACTGAAGCTTTCTTT. The encoded protein is CASSPGWHTEAFF.